This T cell receptor beta chain came from a study of shared clonotypes between healthy human individuals (dated by TCRdb to 2019 to 2021). Broadly, across the study: The cohort comprised a couple of women and a few men aged 18 to 49 years. For each donor, three plates each were used for CD4 naive and CD4 memory, two plates were used for CD8 naive, and one plate was used for CD8 memory. Per donor, leukapheresis produced somewhere between about 0.8 and 9 billion PBMCs. To estimate repertoire size and how much clonotypes are shared between individuals, the study performed deep sequencing of blood TCR repertoires from a few healthy adults. Different laboratories and diverse techniques were used to prepare libraries and sequence TCR repertoires, to increase sequencing depth and limit assay-specific biases.

Comments on this clone: Its antigen remains unidentified. Base qualities are not recorded, but no much larger clone differs from it by a single base.

Overall study outcomes, separate from this receptor: Even with the large sequencing depth, rarefaction of the sorted-subset datasets indicated that sequencing was incomplete. Estimated clonotype richness was generally larger for naive than for memory subsets. Based on pairwise subsampling, the degree of clonotype sharing among donors was expected to be affected by sequencing depth. Compared with non-shared clonotypes, the clonotypes found in all four sorted-subset donors had higher generation probabilities. Roughly 5% of naive CD4, more than 3% of naive CD8, about 2.5% of memory CD4, and about 0.4% of memory CD8 clonotypes were shared across a few donors. Only blood was sampled, and tissue TCR repertoires likely differ from those in blood. The small number of donors limited the genetic and exposure-history diversity represented.

Using the deep immunoSEQ assay, TCR CDR3 regions were amplified from genomic DNA by multiplex PCR. For each cell subset, the extracted genomic DNA was distributed evenly across all wells of several immunoSEQ 96-well plates, and each plate served as one replicate. For sorted subsets, each replicate PCR was loaded with around 200 ng genomic DNA, equivalent to 30,000 or so T cell genomes. Purified libraries were quantified with a Qubit 3.0 fluorometer, sized on a Bioanalyzer 2100, and re-quantified with the KAPA Library Quantification kit. Each immunoSEQ 96-well plate was sequenced on its own single-read 150-cycle Illumina NextSeq 550 flow cell. From the authors' description of their analysis: Because the immunoSEQ output included only junctional sequences and no quality scores, the filtering could not be the same as the filtering used for full-length reads. To assign V/J genes and CDR3, sequences were annotated against IMGT germline references using PyIR, a Python wrapper for IgBLAST v1.9. Reads with weak V/J assignments (E-value above 1e-6), missing CDR3, stop codons, out-of-frame junctions, or ambiguous translated residues were removed. A V3J clonotype was defined by an identical inferred V gene, J gene, and CDR3 amino acid sequence. To compute the percentage overlap between repertoires, the number of shared unique clonotypes was divided by the size of the smaller repertoire. Richness of each repertoire was evaluated using RTK rarefaction, the Chao1 estimator, and Recon v2.1 estimates of unobserved clonotypes. OLGA was used to compute generation probabilities for all TCRbeta clonotypes that the gDNA method yielded from a handful of donors. The table was pulled from immuneACCESS by TCRdb, which kept in-frame rearrangements only. Such tables lose some clones; where checked, under half of the loss comes from unresolved V genes, and the rest has no known cause. That table supplies the V and J calls and clone size; D and trimming were determined from the DNA. Across this sample there are 550,000 to 600,000 clones, with about 98% seen only once. The top ten hold approximately 0.3% of the sample.

For the CD8 naive samples, CD45RO-negative cells were positively selected for CCR7, yielding a CD45RA+CCR7+ population from which TemRA cells were excluded. Donors were healthy HIV-negative adults with no recently reported acute infections or vaccinations. All donors were Caucasian adults living in Nashville, Tennessee, USA. After blood collection by leukapheresis, PBMCs were isolated using Ficoll-Histopaque density gradient centrifugation and then cryopreserved in the vapor phase of liquid nitrogen. Purity and quantity of every magnetically sorted T cell population were checked by analytical flow cytometry. Genomic DNA was isolated from every sorted fraction and measured by UV absorbance on a Nanodrop 2000c. The TCR sequence derives from a man younger than 40 in good health. Sequencing was carried out using naive CD8+ T cells sorted from blood. Taken with the paper, the label for cell subset or site translates to: CD45RA+CCR7+.

In nucleotide form, the sequence is TGTGCCAGCAGTCCCTGGATGGGGGCGGGAGAGACTGATACGCAGTATTTT. Protein translation: CASSPWMGAGETDTQYF. The rearranged chain carries TRBV27 and TRBJ2-3; TRBD2 could be the D gene, as 7 bases match. Sequences MNHEY (CDR1) and SMNVEV (CDR2) are obtained from the germline V gene (reference sequence). From the cysteine up to the phenylalanine, the CDR3 has a length of 17 residues. Only the CDR3 DNA is retained, 51 bases long and in frame from the first base. The V end loses 5 bases and the J end loses 6 bases, and a stretch of 24 bases separates them.